One T cell receptor (beta chain) is described in this entry. Its antigen remains unidentified. 13 Jbeta primers and 60 Vbeta primers were used for the PCR. TCRdb's copy holds only in-frame clones and misses some; the assay was immunoSEQ multiplex PCR. Of some 200,000 clones in the sample, 81% are singletons; the top ten hold approximately 3.8%. The data belong to a study of cytomegalovirus exposure and HLA in healthy donors. The length of the CDR3 is 13 residues. Trimming left V 3 bases short and J 8 bases short, with 11 bases between. CDR1 SEHNR and CDR2 FQNEAQ come from the germline V gene (reference sequence). Findings of the study overall: It was approximately 170 TCR beta chains that were listed as cytomegalovirus-associated. Later analysis demonstrated an association between a missense DCLRE1C variant and TCR beta V- and J-gene trimming.

The rearrangement links TRBV7-9 to TRBJ2-1; D not resolved. The source is a man between 50 and 59 years old in good health and CMV-seronegative. Sample: PBMCs. CDR3 region: CASSFLIVDEQFF. In DNA form, the CDR3 reads TGTGCCAGCAGCTTTCTTATAGTGGATGAGCAGTTCTTC.